Below are 6 T cell receptor beta chains sequenced from a single sample in a study of blood T cells in healthy people across ages. Combining a sample-barcoded 5' primer with a J-beta primer mix, a second PCR ran for roughly 7 to 12 cycles. TCRdb recomputed calls from the 5' RACE reads with MiXCR, one row per CDR3 protein. The top ten hold about 10% of the sample, which has about 1.6 million distinct CDR3 sequences, roughly 30% seen once. Sequencing used blood. These receptors came from a woman aged 25 to 39 in good health.

The chain has TRBV24-1 and TRBJ2-6; no reliable D call. CDR3 length equals 14 residues. Germline CDR1 reads KGHDR; CDR2 reads SFDVKD. V was cut by 4 bases and J by 0 bases, with 3 bases left in between. The CDR3 sequence: CATSDLSGANVLTF. CDR3 in DNA: TGTGCCACCAGTGACCTCTCTGGGGCCAACGTCCTGACTTTC.

The chain combines TRBV11-2 with TRBJ2-1; 7 bases fit TRBD2. Germline CDR1 reads SGHAT; CDR2 reads FQNNGV. The CDR3 totals 21 residues. With V trimmed by 5 bases and J by 0 bases, 22 bases remained unmatched. The CDR3 loop reads CASSAEMGGSPLWSSYNEQFF. In DNA form, the CDR3 reads TGTGCCAGCAGCGCCGAAATGGGCGGGAGTCCCCTTTGGAGCTCCTACAATGAGCAGTTCTTC.

Only one count was recorded for this clonotype. With a much larger clone just one base away, this may be a read error. The chain couples TRBV7-2 to TRBJ1-1; TRBD1 agrees at 12 bases. Germline V gene data show CDR1 as SGHTA and CDR2 as FQGNSA. The CDR3 consists of 19 residues. The CDR3 sequence: CAGSSGPRDRGLKNTEAFF. Here the CDR3 DNA reads TGTGCCGGCAGCTCCGGCCCGCGGGACAGGGGGCTCAAGAACACTGAAGCTTTCTTT.

This clonotype was seen a handful of times. The CDR3 region has the DNA TGTGCCAGCAACGCCCAGCAGGGACAGGCAACCATCTACAATGAGCAGTTCTTC. Its translation is CASNAQQGQATIYNEQFF. V gene TRBV6-2 or TRBV6-3 combines with J gene TRBJ2-1; 8 bases match TRBD1. V trimming: 7 bases; J trimming: 3 bases; junction bases outside the gene matches: 17. Germline V gene sequence: CDR1 MNHEY, CDR2 SVGEGT. The CDR3 runs to 18 residues.

On this clonotype: A junction end diverges from the germline sequence, so it may reflect a read error. The gene calls are TRBV7-3 and TRBJ2-3, with unresolved D. The CDR3 runs to 14 residues. Germline CDR1 reads SGHTA; CDR2 reads FQGTGA. DNA of the CDR3: TGTGCCAGCATCTTAAATCCTAGCACAGATACGCAGTATTTT. Its protein is CASILNPSTDTQYF.

The J gene is TRBJ2-1, the V gene TRBV7-2, with D possibly matching TRBD2 (6 bases). Between the trimmed V and J ends, which lost 6 bases and 7 bases, there was a span of 19 bases. There are 15 residues in the CDR3. Germline V CDR1 and CDR2: SGHTA, FQGNSA. CDR3 nucleotide sequence: TGTGCCAGCAGTCCAATAGCGGAGGTCCGTAATGAGCAGTTCTTC. Protein product: CASSPIAEVRNEQFF.